The 23 T cell receptor beta chains below come from one sample, sequenced in a study of metastatic and nonmetastatic thyroid tumors. Before thyroid surgery, none of the patients had received any treatment. TCRdb re-called clones from the PCR reads using MiXCR. The table has roughly 15,000 clones, 25% seen once. The sequencing sample was made of blood. These receptors were collected from a male donor with papillary thyroid cancer or a benign thyroid nodule (not recorded which). Some clones in this sample may be carry-over from other donors' samples.

The V call is TRBV2, the J call TRBJ2-3, with D unresolved. Germline assignment: CDR1 SNHLY and CDR2 FYNNEI. This CDR3 has 14 amino acids. V lost 0 bases and J 0 bases, leaving 4 bases between the germline ends. CDR3 coding DNA: TGTGCCAGCAGTGAAGCCCTAAGCACAGATACGCAGTATTTT. This encodes CASSEALSTDTQYF.

V is TRBV30 and J is TRBJ2-1, with 9 nucleotides matching TRBD2. The CDR3 is 11 residues long. CDR1 is GTSNPN, CDR2 SVGIG, per germline (reference sequence). CDR3: CEAGGYHEQFF. CDR3 DNA: TGTGAGGCGGGGGGGTATCATGAGCAGTTCTTC.

The table lists this clone with a few counts. The V call is TRBV6-6, the J call TRBJ1-1, with D tentatively TRBD1 (6 bases). V gave up 0 bases and J gave up 4 bases, with 12 bases separating them. CDR1 and CDR2 (germline): MNHNY, SVGAGI (reference sequence). CDR3 length: 15 residues. The DNA for the CDR3 is TGTGCCAGCAGTTACTCGGAGGGGGTCGCCACTGAAGCTTTCTTT. As protein: CASSYSEGVATEAFF.

J is TRBJ1-2 and V is TRBV9; D unclear. In germline, CDR1 is SGDLS, CDR2 YYNGEE. This CDR3 comprises 14 residues. With 4 bases removed from V and 4 bases from J, the gap between germline ends came to 14 bases. As DNA, the CDR3 is TGTGCCAGCAGCCCTCCCGGTGGGCCCTATGGCTACACCTTC. Its protein product is CASSPPGGPYGYTF.

This clone is labeled medium-sized (0.01 to 0.1%). The chain uses TRBV20-1 and TRBJ2-7; 12 nucleotides line up with TRBD2. The germline V gene has CDR1 DFQATT and CDR2 SNEGSKA (reference sequence). There are 15 residues in the CDR3. V trimming: 5 bases; J trimming: 2 bases; junction bases outside the gene matches: 7. In DNA form, the CDR3 reads TGCAGTGCTTCGACTAGCGGGGGAACTCCCTACGAGCAGTACTTC. It is translated as CSASTSGGTPYEQYF.

In its sample, this clone was seen many times. V and J are TRBV12-3 or TRBV12-4 and TRBJ2-7; D unresolved. This CDR3 is built from 13 residues. The V end lost 2 bases, the J end lost 0 bases, and 5 bases lay between the germline ends. The CDR3 is CASSLKGSYEQYF. CDR3 DNA: TGTGCCAGCAGTTTAAAGGGCTCCTACGAGCAGTACTTC.

V and J are TRBV6-2 or TRBV6-3 and TRBJ2-7; D is unresolved. CDR3 length: 13 amino acids. The V gene's germline CDR1 is MNHEY and CDR2 SVGEGT. V was trimmed by 4 bases and J by 5 bases, leaving 12 bases between them. The CDR3 coding sequence is TGTGCCAGCAGTTCCTTCCTGCGAAACGAGCAGTACTTC. This codes for CASSSFLRNEQYF.

This clone has just a few counts. The chain uses TRBV20-1 and TRBJ2-7, with 10 bases aligning to TRBD2. The V and J ends lost 6 bases and 0 bases, in that order; junction bases with no gene match: 5. The CDR3 covers 14 residues. CDR1 is DFQATT and CDR2 is SNEGSKA in the germline V gene (reference sequence). CDR3 nucleotide sequence: TGCAGTGCGAGAAGCGGGGGGGACTCCTACGAGCAGTACTTC. Its protein is CSARSGGDSYEQYF.

The chain uses TRBV11-2 and TRBJ2-7, with TRBD1 matching 9 bases. Germline trimming cut 1 base from V and 5 bases from J; bases unmatched to any gene: 9. The CDR3 is 16 residues long. Germline lookup yields CDR1 SGHAT and CDR2 FQNNGV. CDR3 bases: TGTGCCAGCAGCTTAGTTACCTTTACAGGGGGCGACGAGCAGTACTTC. Its translation: CASSLVTFTGGDEQYF.

This clone has ten or more counts. The J gene is TRBJ1-5, the V gene TRBV28; 7 positions agree with TRBD1. V lost 5 bases to trimming and J lost 8 bases; unmatched junction nucleotides: 15. Germline V gene lookup returns CDR1 MDHEN and CDR2 SYDVKM. There are 16 residues in the CDR3. CDR3 in DNA: TGTGCCAGCAGTCCGACAGGGACCCACCTGGTAGAGCCCCAGCATTTT. Encoded protein: CASSPTGTHLVEPQHF.

This clone was seen repeatedly, ten times or more. The chain has TRBV6-4 and TRBJ2-1; maybe TRBD1 (5 bases). Germline V lookup: CDR1 MRHNA, CDR2 SNTAGT. The V gene lost 2 bases and the J gene lost 5 bases, with 10 bases spanning the gap. This CDR3 is built from 14 residues. In DNA form, the CDR3 reads TGTGCCAGCAGTGACGGGCAGGGTAACAATGAGCAGTTCTTC. It yields the protein CASSDGQGNNEQFF.

This clone was seen many times. The CDR3 DNA reads TGTGCCAGCAGTTACCAGGGGGCGGACACTGAAGCTTTCTTT. Translating gives CASSYQGADTEAFF. The chain employs TRBV6-5 and TRBJ1-1; 8 bases are a match to TRBD1. The V and J ends lost 2 bases and 3 bases, in that order; junction bases with no gene match: 2. CDR1 MNHEY and CDR2 SVGAGI come from the germline V gene. This CDR3 is built from 14 residues.

Ten or more counts support this clone. The chain has TRBV19 and TRBJ1-1; D gene ambiguous. Trimming took off 5 bases at V and 2 bases at J, with 12 bases between the two ends. The CDR3 extends over 14 amino acids. Germline V gives CDR1 LNHDA, CDR2 SQIVND (reference sequence). This CDR3 is CASSPQSSNTEAFF. The CDR3 region has the DNA TGTGCCAGTAGTCCCCAGTCTTCTAACACTGAAGCTTTCTTT.

This clone was recorded at least ten times. This chain connects TRBV5-8 to TRBJ2-3, with D possibly matching TRBD2 (6 bases). V was clipped by 3 bases and J by 2 bases, with 13 bases between them. Germline loops: CDR1 SGHTS, CDR2 YDEGEE. The length of the CDR3 is 15 residues. The CDR3 loop reads CASSSGLTFTDTQYF. The DNA for the CDR3 is TGTGCCAGCAGCTCAGGACTAACGTTCACAGATACGCAGTATTTT.

The genes are TRBV7-3 and TRBJ2-1; 13 bases are a match to TRBD2. Germline-derived CDR1 and CDR2 are SGHTA and FQGTGA. V trimming: 5 bases; J trimming: 8 bases; junction bases outside the gene matches: 3. The CDR3 contains 14 residues. In DNA, the CDR3 is TGTGCCAGCAGCCCCGGACTAGCGGGGGATGAGCAGTTCTTC. Protein sequence: CASSPGLAGDEQFF.

This clone was detected only once. Here the CDR3 DNA reads TGTGCCAGCAGCCAGCAGGGAGGTGAGCAGTTCTTC. This codes for CASSQQGGEQFF. This chain links TRBV3-1 with TRBJ2-1; possibly TRBD2 for D (6 bases). Trimming cost V 3 bases and J 9 bases, with 9 bases left between them. CDR1 LGHDT and CDR2 YNNKEL come from the germline V gene (reference sequence). The CDR3 loop spans 12 amino acids.

The V call is TRBV20-1, the J call TRBJ2-1; D gene unclear. The CDR3 has 14 amino acids. Trimming left V 8 bases short and J 6 bases short, with 20 bases between. The germline CDR1 and CDR2 sequences are DFQATT and SNEGSKA (reference sequence). The CDR3 loop reads CSPTPDLRVNEQFF. The CDR3 DNA reads as TGCAGTCCAACCCCAGACTTGAGAGTCAATGAGCAGTTCTTC.

The rearrangement uses TRBV20-1 and TRBJ2-7; D unclear. The CDR3 has 12 amino acids. From germline, CDR1 is DFQATT and CDR2 SNEGSKA (reference sequence). The V end lost 2 bases, the J end lost 2 bases, and 7 bases lay between the germline ends. CDR3 protein: CSARREAYEQYF. DNA for the CDR3: TGCAGTGCTAGAAGGGAAGCCTACGAGCAGTACTTC.

This clone was observed many times. The chain has TRBV3-1 and TRBJ1-1; maybe TRBD1 (6 bases). V was trimmed by 4 bases and J by 1 base, leaving 10 bases between them. Germline V gene sequence: CDR1 LGHDT, CDR2 YNNKEL (reference sequence). The CDR3 has 14 residues. The CDR3 reads CASSRTETNTEAFF. CDR3 bases: TGTGCCAGCAGCCGGACAGAGACGAACACTGAAGCTTTCTTT. The full variable domain, its missing parts supplied by reference TRBV3-1 and TRBJ1-1, is DTAVSQTPKYLVTQMGNDKSIKCEQNLGHDTMYWYKQDSKKFLKIMFSYNNKELIINETVPNRFSPKSPDKAHLNLHINSLELGDSAVYFCASSRTETNTEAFFGQGTRLTVV.

The chain employs TRBV6-1 and TRBJ2-7; either TRBD1 or TRBD2 may fit D (5 bases each). Germline CDR1 is MNHNS and CDR2 is SASEGT. Trimming cost V 5 bases and J 2 bases, with 13 bases left between them. CDR3 length: 14 amino acids. The CDR3: CASSTVGDAYEQYF. Here the CDR3 DNA reads TGTGCCAGCAGTACTGTGGGGGACGCCTACGAGCAGTACTTC.

Only one count was recorded for this clone. The rearrangement uses TRBV7-2 and TRBJ1-2, with D uncertain. Germline V gene sequence: CDR1 SGHTA, CDR2 FQGNSA. The CDR3 runs to 14 residues. Trimming pared 2 bases from V and 3 bases from J, leaving 10 bases between. DNA of the CDR3: TGTGCCAGCAGCTTACGAGCTTACGACTATGGCTACACCTTC. Translating gives CASSLRAYDYGYTF.

This clone rates as medium-sized. This chain uses TRBV12-3 or TRBV12-4 with TRBJ2-7, with TRBD2 identical over 9 bases. The V gene end was trimmed by 2 bases and the J gene end by 7 bases; junction bases not matched to a gene: 9. The CDR3 is made up of 15 amino acids. As DNA, the CDR3 is TGTGCCAGCAGTTTACGGGGCGGGAGGGCCGGGGAGCAGTACTTC. Translated: CASSLRGGRAGEQYF.

The chain couples TRBV5-1 to TRBJ2-2; 10 nucleotides match TRBD2. Germline assignment: CDR1 SGHRS and CDR2 YFSETQ. This CDR3 comprises 16 residues. V dropped 4 bases and J dropped 10; count of bases not matched to a gene: 13. DNA for the CDR3: TGCGCCAGCAGCAATACAGCGGGGGGGGCGATGGCGGAGCTGTTTTTT. Its translation: CASSNTAGGAMAELFF.